One sample yielded the 18 T cell receptor beta chains listed below, sequenced in a study of cytomegalovirus exposure and HLA in healthy donors (dated by TCRdb to 2015 to 2018). Libraries were made using the immunoSEQ multiplex PCR assay. A mixture of 60 forward primers for TCR Vbeta segments and 13 reverse primers for TCR Jbeta segments was used in the multiplex PCR. TCRdb stores this immuneACCESS table with in-frame sequences only. Part of the clones is absent; in the studies checked, under half of the shortfall reflects unresolved V genes, and no reason is known for the rest. Present in this sample are roughly 120,000 clones, about 76% of which were seen just once. The top ten constitute about 3.9% of the sample. Sequencing was carried out using PBMCs. These receptors were collected from a woman under 40 in good health and CMV-seronegative.

The CDR3 spells CASSQDLVAGGQDTQYF. The CDR3, as DNA: TGCGCCAGCAGCCAAGACCTGGTAGCGGGAGGGCAAGATACGCAGTATTTT. The chain couples TRBV4-3 to TRBJ2-3, with 11 bases that match TRBD2. Trimming removed 0 bases from V and 5 bases from J; junction bases left unmatched: 7. The CDR3 has 17 residues. Germline lookup yields CDR1 LGHNA and CDR2 YSLEER.

This chain connects TRBV30 to TRBJ2-5; D is unclear. Trimming left V 0 bases short and J 5 bases short, with 16 bases between. CDR1 GTSNPN and CDR2 SVGIG come from the germline V gene (reference sequence). The CDR3 is 15 amino acids. CDR3 nucleotides: TGTGCCTGGAGTGTACTACGTACTATCGGGGAGACCCAGTACTTC. Protein: CAWSVLRTIGETQYF.

The chain has TRBV7-9 and TRBJ2-5, with D possibly matching TRBD2 (5 bases). CDR1 and CDR2 (germline): SEHNR, FQNEAQ (reference sequence). This CDR3 comprises 14 residues. Trimming took 2 bases from V and 1 from J, leaving 8 bases between them. The CDR3 sequence: CASSLTAAQETQYF. The CDR3 DNA sequence: TGTGCCAGCAGCTTAACAGCGGCCCAAGAGACCCAGTACTTC.

This clone appeared a single time. This rearrangement joins TRBV11-3 to TRBJ2-2; 12 positions match TRBD1. Trimming cost V 5 bases and J 3 bases; bases outside gene matches: 10. CDR1 is SGHNT, CDR2 YENEEA, per germline. The CDR3 is 18 amino acids. Here the CDR3 DNA reads TGTGCCAGCAGCGCGAGGATCCGGGACAGGGGGCACACCGGGGAGCTGTTTTTT. It yields the protein CASSARIRDRGHTGELFF. Using reference TRBV11-3 and TRBJ2-2 for the parts outside the CDR3, the full variable domain is EAGVVQSPRYKIIEKKQPVAFWCNPISGHNTLYWYLQNLGQGPELLIRYENEEAVDDSQLPKDRFSAERLKGVDSTLKIQPAELGDSAVYLCASSARIRDRGHTGELFFGEGSRLTVL.

The chain recombines TRBV28 with TRBJ2-1; the D gene is possibly TRBD2 (5 bases). CDR1 is MDHEN, CDR2 SYDVKM, per germline. Trimming removed 7 bases from V and 16 bases from J, with 20 bases in between. This CDR3 has 12 amino acids. CDR3 loop: CASTGSGGIEFF. In DNA, the CDR3 is TGTGCCAGCACCGGCAGCGGAGGCATCGAATTCTTC.

This chain connects TRBV28 to TRBJ2-3; 9 bases fit TRBD1. This CDR3 has 16 residues. Germline V gene data show CDR1 as MDHEN and CDR2 as SYDVKM. V shed 7 bases and J 4 bases; nucleotides not matched to a gene: 12. CDR3 residues: CASTVTGTGKSDTQYF. The CDR3 DNA is TGTGCCAGCACCGTAACCGGGACAGGGAAATCAGATACGCAGTATTTT.

The gene calls are TRBV19 and TRBJ2-7, with 8 bases that match TRBD1. J lost 2 bases, V lost 5 bases, and 5 bases had no gene match. The germline gives CDR1 LNHDA, CDR2 SQIVND (reference sequence). CDR3 length: 14 residues. The CDR3, as DNA: TGTGCCAGTAGTGGACAGGGATGGGCCTACGAGCAGTACTTC. Its translation: CASSGQGWAYEQYF. Supplemented by reference TRBV19 and TRBJ2-7, the full variable domain reads DGGITQSPKYLFRKEGQNVTLSCEQNLNHDAMYWYRQDPGQGLRLIYYSQIVNDFQKGDIAEGYSVSREKKESFPLTVTSAQKNPTAFYLCASSGQGWAYEQYFGPGTRLTVT.

Concerning this clone itself: Other DNA sequences within the sample encode an identical CDR3. The J gene is TRBJ2-5, the V gene TRBV7-9; 11 nucleotides align to TRBD1. The J segment lost 7 bases and the V segment lost 4 bases, leaving 5 bases of the junction unmatched. In germline, CDR1 is SEHNR, CDR2 FQNEAQ (reference sequence). The CDR3 extends over 14 amino acids. CDR3 protein: CASSWGQGDGTQYF. CDR3 sequence (DNA): TGTGCCAGCAGCTGGGGACAGGGGGACGGGACCCAGTACTTC. Complete variable domain (other parts from reference TRBV7-9 and TRBJ2-5): DTGVSQNPRHKITKRGQNVTFRCDPISEHNRLYWYRQTLGQGPEFLTYFQNEAQLEKSRLLSDRFSAERPKGSFSTLEIQRTEQGDSAMYLCASSWGQGDGTQYFGPGTRLLVL.

J is TRBJ2-7 and V is TRBV5-1, with D tentatively TRBD2 (5 bases). CDR3 size: 18 residues. Germline V gene data show CDR1 as SGHRS and CDR2 as YFSETQ. The V end lost 1 base, the J end lost 3 bases, and 23 bases lay between the germline ends. In DNA form, the CDR3 reads TGCGCCAGCAGCTTGTCCCCGGGGTCTTCTAGTAACGGCTACGAGCAGTACTTC. Its protein is CASSLSPGSSSNGYEQYF. Based on the CDR3 plus reference TRBV5-1 and TRBJ2-7, the full variable domain is KAGVTQTPRYLIKTRGQQVTLSCSPISGHRSVSWYQQTPGQGLQFLFEYFSETQRNKGNFPGRFSGRQFSNSRSEMNVSTLELGDSALYLCASSLSPGSSSNGYEQYFGPGTRLTVT.

The chain has TRBV5-6 and TRBJ1-3; TRBD1 might be the D (6 bases). Germline-derived CDR1 and CDR2 are SGHDT and YYEEEE. V lost 7 bases and J lost 0, with 11 bases in between. This CDR3 has 14 amino acids. The CDR3 nucleotides read TGTGCCAGCGGCCAGGGGTTCTCTGGAAACACCATATATTTT. As protein: CASGQGFSGNTIYF.

The chain joins TRBV6-5 to TRBJ1-4; D unclear. Germline lookup yields CDR1 MNHEY and CDR2 SVGAGI. Trimming took off 2 bases at V and 0 bases at J, with 4 bases between the two ends. CDR3 length: 14 amino acids. This chain's CDR3 is CASSYGSTNEKLFF. The CDR3 DNA follows: TGTGCCAGCAGTTACGGCTCAACTAATGAAAAACTGTTTTTT.

This chain uses TRBV28 with TRBJ1-6, with D possibly matching TRBD1 (5 bases). Trimming cost V 4 bases and J 9 bases, with 10 bases left between them. From germline, CDR1 is MDHEN and CDR2 SYDVKM. CDR3 length: 13 amino acids. CDR3 nucleotide sequence: TGTGCCAGCAGTTCGGCCGGGGGTTCACCCCTCCACTTT. Encoded protein: CASSSAGGSPLHF.

This clone came up once. CDR3 loop: CASRTGTGTYEQYF. CDR3 nucleotide sequence: TGTGCCAGCAGGACCGGGACTGGAACCTACGAGCAGTACTTC. This chain joins TRBV2 and TRBJ2-7, with a possible D match to TRBD2 (6 bases). The CDR3 sequence is 14 residues long. CDR1 SNHLY and CDR2 FYNNEI come from the germline V gene. V was cut by 6 bases and J by 2 bases, with 14 bases left in between.

The chain is built from TRBV28 and TRBJ2-1; TRBD1 is a possible D gene (5 bases). Germline-derived CDR1 and CDR2 are MDHEN and SYDVKM. The CDR3 extends over 15 amino acids. V lost 6 bases and J lost 9, with 21 bases in between. The CDR3 DNA reads TGTGCCAGCAGCCCCCCCAGGGCGGTTGATGGTGAGCAGTTCTTC. This sequence encodes CASSPPRAVDGEQFF.

This clone was detected a few times. V and J are TRBV6-1 and TRBJ2-1; possibly TRBD2 for D (5 bases). CDR1 is MNHNS, CDR2 SASEGT, per germline. Trimming took off 11 bases at V and 8 bases at J, with 22 bases between the two ends. The length of the CDR3 is 14 residues. The chain's CDR3 is CAGGQASQYYEQFF. Here the CDR3 DNA reads TGTGCCGGCGGTCAGGCTAGCCAGTATTATGAGCAGTTCTTC.

The rearrangement links TRBV5-1 to TRBJ2-6, with D perhaps TRBD1 (5 bases). Germline V gene data show CDR1 as SGHRS and CDR2 as YFSETQ. The CDR3 sequence is 17 residues long. V lost 3 bases to trimming and J lost 0 bases, with 13 bases between them. CDR3 amino acids: CASSWKKDSSGANVLTF. CDR3 DNA sequence: TGCGCCAGCAGCTGGAAAAAAGACAGCTCTGGGGCCAACGTCCTGACTTTC.

Written as DNA, the CDR3 is TGCGCCAGCAGTCAATCGGGTGGATACAATAGGACCTACGAGGGCACTGAAGCTTTCTTT. Protein: CASSQSGGYNRTYEGTEAFF. This rearrangement joins TRBV23-1 to TRBJ1-1; D call uncertain. TRBV23-1 has ORF status, its function being uncertain. This CDR3 spans 20 amino acids. V gave up 0 bases and J gave up 4 bases, with 27 bases separating them.

In DNA form, the CDR3 reads TGTGCCAGCAGCTTAGGTCTGGACTCGGGGGCCTACAATGAGCAGTTCTTC. As protein: CASSLGLDSGAYNEQFF. The gene calls are TRBV11-1 and TRBJ2-1, with D perhaps TRBD2 (6 bases). The CDR3 is 17 amino acids. The V end lost 1 base, the J end lost 2 bases, and 15 bases lay between the germline ends. Germline-derived CDR1 and CDR2 are SGHAT and FQDESV (reference sequence).